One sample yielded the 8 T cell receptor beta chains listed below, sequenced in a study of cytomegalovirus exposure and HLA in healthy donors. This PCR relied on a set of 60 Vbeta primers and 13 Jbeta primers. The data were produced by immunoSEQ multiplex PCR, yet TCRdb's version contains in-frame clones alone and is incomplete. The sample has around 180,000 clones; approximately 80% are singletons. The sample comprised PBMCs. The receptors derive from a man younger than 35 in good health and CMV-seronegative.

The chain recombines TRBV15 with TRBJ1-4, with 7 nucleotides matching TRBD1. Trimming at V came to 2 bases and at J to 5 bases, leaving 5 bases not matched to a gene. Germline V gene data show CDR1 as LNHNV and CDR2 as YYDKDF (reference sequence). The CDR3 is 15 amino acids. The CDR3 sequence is CATSRRTGDNEKLFF. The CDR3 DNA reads TGTGCCACCAGCAGACGGACAGGAGACAATGAAAAACTGTTTTTT.

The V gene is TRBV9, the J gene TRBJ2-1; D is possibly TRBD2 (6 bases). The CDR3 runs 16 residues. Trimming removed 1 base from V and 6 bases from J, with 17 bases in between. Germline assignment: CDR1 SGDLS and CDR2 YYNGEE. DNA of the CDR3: TGTGCCAGCAGCGTATTCGCGGGGATGCCTCCCAATGAGCAGTTCTTC. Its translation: CASSVFAGMPPNEQFF.

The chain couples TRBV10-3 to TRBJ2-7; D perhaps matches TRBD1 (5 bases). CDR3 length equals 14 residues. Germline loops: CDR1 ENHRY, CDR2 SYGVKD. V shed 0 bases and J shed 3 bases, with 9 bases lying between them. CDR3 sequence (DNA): TGTGCCATCAGTGAGTCTGGTACAGGCTACGAGCAGTACTTC. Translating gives CAISESGTGYEQYF.

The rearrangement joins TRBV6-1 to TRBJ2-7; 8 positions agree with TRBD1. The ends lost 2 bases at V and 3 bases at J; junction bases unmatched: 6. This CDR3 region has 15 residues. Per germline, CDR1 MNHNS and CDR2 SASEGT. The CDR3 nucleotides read TGTGCCAGCAGTGAATCCGGGACAGGAGTCTACGAGCAGTACTTC. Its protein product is CASSESGTGVYEQYF.

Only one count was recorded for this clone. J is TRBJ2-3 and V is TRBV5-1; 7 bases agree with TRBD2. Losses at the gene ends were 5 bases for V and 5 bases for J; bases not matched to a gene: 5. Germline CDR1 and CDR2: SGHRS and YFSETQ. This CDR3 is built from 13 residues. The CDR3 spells CASSGTIRDTQYF. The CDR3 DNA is TGCGCCAGCAGTGGGACTATCAGAGATACGCAGTATTTT.

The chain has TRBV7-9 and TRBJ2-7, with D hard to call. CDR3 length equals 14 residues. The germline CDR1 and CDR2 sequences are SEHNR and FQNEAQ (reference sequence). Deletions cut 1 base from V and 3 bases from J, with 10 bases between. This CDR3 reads CASSLGVRSYEQYF. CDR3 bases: TGTGCCAGCAGCTTAGGTGTCCGGAGCTACGAGCAGTACTTC.

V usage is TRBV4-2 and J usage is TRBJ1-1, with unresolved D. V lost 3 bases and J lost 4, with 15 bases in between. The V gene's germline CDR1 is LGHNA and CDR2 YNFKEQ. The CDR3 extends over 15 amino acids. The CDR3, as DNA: TGTGCCAGCAGCCATCGAGGATCCTGGCGCACTGAAGCTTTCTTT. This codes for CASSHRGSWRTEAFF.

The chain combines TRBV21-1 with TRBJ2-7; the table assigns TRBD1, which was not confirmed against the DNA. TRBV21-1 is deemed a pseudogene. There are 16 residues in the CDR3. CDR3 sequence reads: CASSKETKQKLYEQYF. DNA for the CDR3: TGTGCCAGCAGCAAAGAGACCAAACAGAAACTTTACGAGCAGTACTTC.